This T cell receptor beta chain was identified during a study of blood T cell repertoires in COVID-19. For the study at large: PBMCs, B-cell-depleted T cells, or T cells provided the cDNA or gDNA that made up the material.

The protocol was immunoSEQ multiplex PCR, while the TCRdb copy is restricted to in-frame clones and leaves out a portion. The sample contains roughly 40,000 clones, around 91% of which appear only once. From germline, CDR1 is SGHNT and CDR2 YYREEE (reference sequence). V dropped 0 bases and J dropped 5 bases, with 11 bases sitting between them. CDR3 length equals 15 residues. This sequence was found in a man aged 50 to 60 with active COVID-19. Sequencing was carried out using peripheral blood. The gene calls are TRBV5-4 and TRBJ2-2, with D perhaps matching TRBD1 (7 bases). In nucleotides, the CDR3 is TGTGCCAGCAGCTTGGGCAGGGGGGAAACCGGGGAGCTGTTTTTT. It codes for CASSLGRGETGELFF.